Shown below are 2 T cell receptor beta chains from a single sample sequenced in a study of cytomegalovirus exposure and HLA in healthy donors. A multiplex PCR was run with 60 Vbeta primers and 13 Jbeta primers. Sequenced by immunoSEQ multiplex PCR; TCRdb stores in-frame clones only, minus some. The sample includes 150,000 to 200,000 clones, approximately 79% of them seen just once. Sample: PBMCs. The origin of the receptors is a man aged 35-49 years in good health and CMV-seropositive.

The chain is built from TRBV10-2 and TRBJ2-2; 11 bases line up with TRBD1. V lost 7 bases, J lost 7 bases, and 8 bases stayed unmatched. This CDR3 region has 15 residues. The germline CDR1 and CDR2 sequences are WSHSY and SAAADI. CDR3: CASNPGQGEIGELFF. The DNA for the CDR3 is TGCGCCAGCAATCCGGGACAGGGGGAAATCGGGGAGCTGTTTTTT.

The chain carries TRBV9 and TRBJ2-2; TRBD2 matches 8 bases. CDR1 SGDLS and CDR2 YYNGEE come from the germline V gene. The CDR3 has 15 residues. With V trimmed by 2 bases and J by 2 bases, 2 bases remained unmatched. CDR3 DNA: TGTGCCAGCAGCGTTAGCGGGATAAACACCGGGGAGCTGTTTTTT. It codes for CASSVSGINTGELFF.